This TCR beta chain derives from a study of blood T cell repertoires in COVID-19. The table came from immunoSEQ multiplex PCR; TCRdb's copy has only in-frame clones and leaves some out. The sample holds about 49,000 clones, about 85% seen once. The germline V gene has CDR1 LNHDA and CDR2 SQIVND (reference sequence). V dropped 6 bases and J dropped 3 bases, with 16 bases sitting between them. This CDR3 has 15 residues. The V call is TRBV19, the J call TRBJ2-3; D is perhaps TRBD2 (5 bases). The sample taken for sequencing was peripheral blood. The sequence was collected from a human donor in a cohort sampled during active COVID-19. CDR3 in amino acids: CASRDSAAPTDTQYF. The CDR3 DNA reads as TGTGCCAGTAGGGACTCAGCGGCCCCTACAGATACGCAGTATTTT.